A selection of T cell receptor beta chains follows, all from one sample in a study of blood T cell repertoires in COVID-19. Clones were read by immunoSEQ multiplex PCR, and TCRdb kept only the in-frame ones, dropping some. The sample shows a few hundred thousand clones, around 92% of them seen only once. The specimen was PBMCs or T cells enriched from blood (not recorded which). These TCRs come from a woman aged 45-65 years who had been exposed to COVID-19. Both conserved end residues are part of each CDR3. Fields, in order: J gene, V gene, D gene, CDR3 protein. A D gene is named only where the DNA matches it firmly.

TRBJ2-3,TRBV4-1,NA,CASSPQLAVSTDTQYF
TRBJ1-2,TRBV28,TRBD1,CASSFTGGGYTF
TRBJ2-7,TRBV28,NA,CASSSQYEQYF
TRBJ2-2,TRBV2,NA,CASSRTKVGNTGELFF
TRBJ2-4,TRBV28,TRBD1,CASSQPGTGVKNIQYF
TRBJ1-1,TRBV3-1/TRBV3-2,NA,CASSPSELRENTEAFF
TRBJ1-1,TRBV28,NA,CASSSPSGGHTSEAFF
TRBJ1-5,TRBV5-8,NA,CASTSDGSSQPQHF
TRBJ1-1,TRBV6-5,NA,CASRTKAGLRTEAFF
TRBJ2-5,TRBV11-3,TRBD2,CASSPGTASGRQETQYF
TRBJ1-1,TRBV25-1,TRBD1,CASSETGGTEAFF
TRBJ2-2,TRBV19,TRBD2,CATQLAGPNTGELFF
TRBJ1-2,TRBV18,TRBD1,CASSPGQAIVNYGYTF
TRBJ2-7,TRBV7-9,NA,CASSLAVGSSYEQYF
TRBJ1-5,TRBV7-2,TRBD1,CASSLSGQVVQPQHF
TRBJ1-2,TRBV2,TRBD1,CASTRQGNYGYTF
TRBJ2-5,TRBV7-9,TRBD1,CASSQDRGRLETQYF
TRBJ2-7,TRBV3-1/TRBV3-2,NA,CASSQVSVEQYF
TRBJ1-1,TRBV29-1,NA,CSATRNREGTEAFF
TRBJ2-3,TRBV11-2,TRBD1,CASSSTGGWTTDTQYF
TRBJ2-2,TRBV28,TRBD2,CAIQGLADFTGELFF
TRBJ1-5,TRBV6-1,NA,CASSEGGTIGNQPQHF
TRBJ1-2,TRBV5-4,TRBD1,CASSPGTGNYGYTF
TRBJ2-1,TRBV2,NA,CASRTQGNEQFF
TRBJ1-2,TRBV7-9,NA,CASSQGTTEGYTF
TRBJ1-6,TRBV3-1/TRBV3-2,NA,CASSQDNFRRGFRDNSPLHF
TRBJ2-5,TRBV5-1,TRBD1,CASSLSQGAQETQYF
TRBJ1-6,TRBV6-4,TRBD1,CAGLGGRGTGSCNSPLHF
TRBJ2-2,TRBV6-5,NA,CASRLETSTGELFF
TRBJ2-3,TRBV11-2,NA,CASSGEAYGTDTQYF
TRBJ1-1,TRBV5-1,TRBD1,CASSGGTGWDTEAFF
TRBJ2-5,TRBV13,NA,CASSSGRTGETQYF
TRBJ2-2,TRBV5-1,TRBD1,CASSDGQGISNTGELFF
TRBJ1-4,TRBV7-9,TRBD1,CASSGRTGYSASEKLFF
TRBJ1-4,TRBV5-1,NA,CASSAITGLTNEKLFF
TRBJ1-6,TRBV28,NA,CASSSSRGALHF
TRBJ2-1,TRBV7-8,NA,CASSLGGTGLLFF
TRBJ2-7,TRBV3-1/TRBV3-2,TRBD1,CASSPHTDRVYEQYF